This TCR beta chain appears in the sequencing data of a study of cytomegalovirus exposure and HLA in healthy donors (dated by TCRdb to the late 2010s). About the full investigation: An earlier analysis of approximately 590 of the donors reported 250 to 300 Gb of sequence data and some 120 million unique TCR beta sequences from roughly 180 million T cells. The genetic ancestry cluster associated with self-reported Caucasian donors included roughly 84% of the 300 to 450 genotyped donors. Four to six DR-DQ haplotypes were handled as single units for association and clustering because linkage in the cohort was strong. A later genetic analysis took genome-wide SNP genotypes for about 55% of the roughly 670 donors and used that subset as a discovery cohort. Using immunosequencing, the study profiled T cell repertoires from 666 subjects and related those repertoires to cytomegalovirus serostatus. High-throughput TCR immunosequencing, statistical association of individual TCRs with disease status, and machine learning were combined to predict cytomegalovirus infection status. A later analysis re-analyzed previously published TCR beta repertoires from 650 to 800 donors and added high-resolution HLA genotyping to study TCR occurrence patterns. The number of typed donors differed by locus: about 629-630 for A, B, C, DRB1 and DQB1; 522 for DQA1; roughly 600 for DPA1; and roughly 470 for DPB1. In the later analysis, no new phenotypic data were used to find candidate immune exposures; instead, reliance was placed on TCR beta sequences and their occurrence across donors. Across some 400 genotyped donors of the cohort, an average of roughly 230,000 unique TCR beta nucleotide sequences per donor were sequenced, and roughly 20% of those sequences were non-productive. About 330 gigabases of sequencing data and around 80 million unique TCR sequences made up an early release that covered around 640 HLA-typed donors. All discovery cohort repertoires had been generated using a single sequencing platform. The study aimed to test whether cataloging public T cell receptors could reveal signatures of past pathogen exposure. An earlier analysis of roughly 580 of the donors used high-throughput TCR beta sequencing to judge whether each TCR beta V gene segment behaved as functional or pseudogenic. A separate validation cohort of roughly 110 different subjects was used in addition to the approximately 700-subject first cohort. Alongside the repertoire data, information on donor age, sex, ethnicity and CMV serostatus was compiled. Both class I and class II loci were covered by HLA typing, at four-digit resolution. What the study reported, not specific to this receptor: According to a later analysis, TCR association rates differed among HLA loci, with DRB1 alleles showing the most associated TCRs and HLA-C alleles showing the fewest. The 87-base-pair reads could not distinguish some IMGT-functional V segments, including TRBV6-2 and TRBV6-3, so those segments were excluded. A later analysis reported that several top co-occurrence clusters appeared linked to parvovirus B19, influenza, CMV and Epstein-Barr virus. A total of 150 or so TCR beta chains were listed by the study as associated with cytomegalovirus. A group of highly shared sequence variants was considered likely to be a technical artifact of the sequencing pipeline. Compared with equally common non-associated chains, HLA-associated TCR beta chains in a later analysis were more clonally expanded and had lower generation probabilities. It was suggested by the authors that the approach could potentially be generalized to other disease states and immunological phenotypes. A later genetic analysis associated a missense DCLRE1C variant with V-gene and J-gene trimming of TCR beta chains, and an independent cohort replicated the association. According to a later analysis, most CMV-associated TCR beta chains appeared to be HLA-restricted, and the HLA associations seemed to be driven largely by CMV exposure. Cytomegalovirus status was reported to be diagnosed by the classifier with high specificity and sensitivity in both the original and validation cohorts. HLA typing was unavailable for some donors at each locus, so association tests used only the typed subset. A further reported finding was that TCR beta sequences accurately predicted the HLA-A and HLA-B alleles for most subjects in the first cohort. In an earlier analysis of approximately 590 of the donors, most TCR beta V segments appeared in productive rearrangements about 90% or about 30% of the time, broadly matching IMGT annotations. According to a later genetic analysis, donors in an Asian-associated ancestry cluster had fewer N-insertions in productive TCRs than the roughly 660-donor mean. Three of the identified cytomegalovirus-associated TCR beta chains were confirmed in vitro to be specific for cytomegalovirus antigens. Specific HLA alleles were associated with over 15,000 TCR beta sequences at a false discovery rate of 0.05 in a later analysis. Presence/absence analyses assumed roughly uniform sequencing depth across donors, an assumption that may not hold. The cohort was sequenced for TCR beta chains only, and without alpha or paired-chain data the features that could be detected were limited. Because counts were too low, seventeen rarely observed V segments, including chromosome 9 orphons, were left out of the earlier analysis of over 550 of the donors. Correlated functional status among segregating V segments might be attributable to linkage disequilibrium, but an unknown experimental factor could not be ruled out. While some public TCRs were present in many individuals, most TCR sequences turned up only very rarely across donors. Strong co-occurrence of HLA alleles, especially DR and DQ, made assigning TCR associations to individual alleles difficult. CMV serostatus was the only immune exposure information available for the cohort.

Relative to germline, V is 0 bases shorter and J is 2 bases shorter, with 7 bases between their ends. Reading from cysteine to phenylalanine, the CDR3 counts 14 amino acids. Solely the CDR3 DNA is kept, with 42 bases framed from the first base. From a lookup of the germline V gene, CDR1 and CDR2 are SGHTA and FQGNSA. Note on this clone: This clone's antigen is unknown. No base-level quality is on record; no much larger clone is a single base apart.

The cohort comprised 666 healthy bone marrow donors. At the time of sampling, every cohort member was nominally healthy, though immune exposures that went unrecorded were likely present. The donor tested CMV seropositive and was one of the 289 seropositive cohort members. A peripheral blood sample was collected from each donor, and TCR beta sequencing was performed on peripheral blood mononuclear cells. Genomic DNA was extracted from the blood cell samples with the Qiagen DNeasy Blood Extraction Kit. Library preparation was by the immunoSEQ multiplex PCR assay. The multiplex PCR relied on a mix of 60 forward primers for TCR Vbeta segments and 13 reverse primers for TCR Jbeta segments. A multiplex PCR assay on genomic DNA amplified the CDR3 region of rearranged TCR beta genes. The amplified TCR beta libraries were sequenced on the Illumina HiSeq System as 87-base-pair reads. Per the authors' processing: In a later analysis, tens of millions of unique TCR beta chains were counted across the 500 to 850 repertoires, and roughly 9.9 million of these chains were shared by at least two donors. Raw reads were error-corrected and collapsed into unique sequences by a nearest-neighbor algorithm in which closely related sequences were merged to remove PCR and sequencing errors. CDR3 sequences were aligned to IMGT reference sequences to assign V, D and J gene segments. For a sequence to be retained, a match of at least six nucleotides to both a V gene segment and a J gene segment was required. Rearrangements were classified as productive when the CDR3 lacked stop codons and remained in frame with V and J, and all other rearrangements were classified as non-productive. CDR3 was defined by IMGT convention, running from the second conserved V-encoded cysteine to the conserved J-encoded phenylalanine. The earlier analysis of 450 to 750 of the donors excluded any sequence lacking an unambiguous match to a single V gene segment. In an earlier analysis of more than 500 of the donors, a V segment was called functional when productive rearrangements were above 56.7%, and segregating when the standard deviation between donors exceeded 5%. A statistical classification framework was developed to diagnose cytomegalovirus status using the catalog of TCR beta chain sequences. A later analysis assigned V and J genes by comparing TCR nucleotide sequences with IMGT/GENE-DB human TR gene sequences. The TCRdist pipeline was used in a later analysis to assign CDR3 sequences and most-parsimonious VDJ recombination scenarios. In a later analysis, each TCR beta chain was defined by its CDR3 amino acid sequence together with its V-gene family, and reads without a unique V-gene family were excluded. In a later analysis, around 600 highly shared, low-generation-probability nucleotide sequences were removed to address suspected cross-contamination and a sequencing artifact. For each public chain, a later analysis derived a clonal expansion index from normalized ranks of inferred template counts within each repertoire. Generation probabilities in a later analysis came from a VDJ recombination model fitted to out-of-frame rearrangements, and those results were checked against IGoR. A later analysis scored TCR-TCR, TCR-HLA and TCR-CMV co-occurrence with hypergeometric tests, applying a repertoire-size bias correction to TCR pairs. False discovery rates were estimated in a later analysis by permuting HLA or CMV assignments 20 times. A later analysis grouped co-occurring TCRs with DBSCAN, adding TCRdist sequence similarity when clustering within HLA-allele-positive subsets. Repertoires with fewer than 30,000 or more than 120,000 public chains, plus five repertoires with anomalous nucleotide sharing, were excluded from co-occurrence clustering. As stored in TCRdb, this immuneACCESS dataset retains in-frame rearrangements with V and J assigned. A fraction of the clones does not appear; measured against another copy, unresolved V genes explain less than half of the discrepancy, and the remainder lacks a known reason. V, J and clone size are those of that table, while D and trimming were read from the DNA. Recorded for this sample are under 200,000 clones; over 75% of them occurred a single time. The ten largest clones add up to approximately 8.5% of the sample.

The sample consisted of PBMCs. The sequence joins TRBV7-2 to TRBJ1-1, with the D segment identity uncertain. The sequence was obtained from a young man in good health and CMV-seropositive. CDR3 region: CASSLATGNTEAFF. In nucleotide form, the sequence is TGTGCCAGCAGCTTAGCGACGGGTAACACTGAAGCTTTCTTT.